This T cell receptor (beta chain) stems from a study of blood T cell repertoires in COVID-19. With V trimmed by 4 bases and J by 4 bases, 5 bases remained unmatched. Germline CDR1 reads SNHLY; CDR2 reads FYNNEI. This CDR3 contains 14 residues. Assay used: immunoSEQ multiplex PCR; TCRdb lists only in-frame clones, some missing. The sample lists some 300,000 clones; 70% to 90% were seen once. Sample: peripheral blood. The gene calls are TRBV2 and TRBJ2-3, with 7 positions matching TRBD2. This TCR was sampled from a woman aged 45-65 years with COVID-19, enrolled during active disease. CDR3: CASSARTRADTQYF. In DNA form, the CDR3 reads TGTGCCAGCAGTGCGAGGACTAGGGCAGATACGCAGTATTTT.